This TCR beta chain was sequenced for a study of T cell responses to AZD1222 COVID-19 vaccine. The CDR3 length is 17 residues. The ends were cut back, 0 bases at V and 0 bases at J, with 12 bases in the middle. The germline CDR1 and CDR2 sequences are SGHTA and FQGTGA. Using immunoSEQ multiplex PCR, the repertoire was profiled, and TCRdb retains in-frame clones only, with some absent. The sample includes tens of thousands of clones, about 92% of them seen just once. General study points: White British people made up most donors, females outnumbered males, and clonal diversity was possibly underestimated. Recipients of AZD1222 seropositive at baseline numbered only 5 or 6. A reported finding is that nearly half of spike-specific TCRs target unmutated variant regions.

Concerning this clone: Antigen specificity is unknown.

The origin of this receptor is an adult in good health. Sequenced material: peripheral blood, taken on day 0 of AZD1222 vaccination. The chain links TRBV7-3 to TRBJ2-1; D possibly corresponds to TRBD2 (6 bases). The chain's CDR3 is CASSLTFAGSSYNEQFF. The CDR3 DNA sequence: TGTGCCAGCAGCTTAACGTTCGCGGGGAGCTCCTACAATGAGCAGTTCTTC.